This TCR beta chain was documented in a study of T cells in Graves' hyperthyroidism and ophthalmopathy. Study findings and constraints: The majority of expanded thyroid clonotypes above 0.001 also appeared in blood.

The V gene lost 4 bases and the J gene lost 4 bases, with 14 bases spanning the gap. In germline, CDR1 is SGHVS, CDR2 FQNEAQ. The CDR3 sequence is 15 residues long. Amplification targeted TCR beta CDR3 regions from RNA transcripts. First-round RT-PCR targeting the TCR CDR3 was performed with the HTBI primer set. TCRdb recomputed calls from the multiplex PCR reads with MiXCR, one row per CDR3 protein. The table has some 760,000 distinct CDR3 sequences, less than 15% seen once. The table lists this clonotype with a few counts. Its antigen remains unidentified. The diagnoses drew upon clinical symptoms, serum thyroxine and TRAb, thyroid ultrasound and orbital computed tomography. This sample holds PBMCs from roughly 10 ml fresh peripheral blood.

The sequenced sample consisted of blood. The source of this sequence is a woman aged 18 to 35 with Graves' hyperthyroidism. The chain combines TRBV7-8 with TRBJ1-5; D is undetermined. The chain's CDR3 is CASSSGGGSNQPQHF. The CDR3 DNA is TGTGCCAGCAGCTCTGGAGGAGGGTCGAATCAGCCCCAGCATTTT.